This entry lists 20 T cell receptor beta chains sequenced from one sample in a study of shared clonotypes between healthy human individuals. TCRdb's table, derived via immunoSEQ multiplex PCR, lists solely in-frame clones and lacks some. Of roughly 760,000 clones listed, about 74% are singletons. The sample was memory CD4+ T cells sorted from blood. Stated subset: CD45RA-negative fraction. These receptors originate from a woman aged 25-40 years in good health.

The gene calls are TRBV12-2 and TRBJ2-7. TRBV12-2 has pseudogene status. The CDR3 extends over 13 amino acids. In DNA form, the CDR3 reads TGTGCAAGTCGCTTAGGGTGGTACTACGAGCAGTACTTC. Its translation is CASRLGWYYEQYF.

This sequence joins TRBV6-5 and TRBJ2-2; D perhaps matches TRBD2 (6 bases). Germline V gene lookup returns CDR1 MNHEY and CDR2 SVGAGI. The CDR3 is 14 amino acids. The ends were cut back, 4 bases at V and 5 bases at J, with 11 bases in the middle. The CDR3 loop reads CASSSRRATGELFF. DNA of the CDR3: TGTGCCAGCAGTTCCAGGAGGGCTACCGGGGAGCTGTTTTTT.

This clone showed up many times. The gene calls are TRBV5-1 and TRBJ2-7, with 11 positions matching TRBD1. V trimming: 4 bases; J trimming: 6 bases; junction bases outside the gene matches: 9. In germline, CDR1 is SGHRS, CDR2 YFSETQ. The CDR3 is made up of 15 amino acids. Written as DNA, the CDR3 is TGCGCCAGCAGCGACAGGACAGGGGGCGATTTCGAGCAGTACTTC. Its translation: CASSDRTGGDFEQYF.

This clone was seen a single time. At one end, the junction sequence differs from germline, possibly due to a read error. This sequence joins TRBV7-9 and TRBJ2-2; D perhaps matches TRBD2 (6 bases). CDR3 size: 15 residues. Germline CDR1 reads SEHNR; CDR2 reads FQNEAQ (reference sequence). The DNA for the CDR3 is TGTGCCAGCAGCTTAGTACGGGAGAACGCCGGGGAGCTGTTTTTT. It specifies CASSLVRENAGELFF. The full variable domain, with the rest looked up from reference TRBV7-9 and TRBJ2-2, is DTGVSQNPRHKITKRGQNVTFRCDPISEHNRLYWYRQTLGQGPEFLTYFQNEAQLEKSRLLSDRFSAERPKGSFSTLEIQRTEQGDSAMYLCASSLVRENAGELFFGEGSRLTVL.

This clone was seen more than once but under ten times. V usage is TRBV28 and J usage is TRBJ2-5; D is undetermined. V lost 3 bases and J lost 5, with 7 bases in between. The CDR3 has 12 amino acids. Germline V gives CDR1 MDHEN, CDR2 SYDVKM. The CDR3 DNA follows: TGTGCCAGCAGTTTCGGTAGCGAGACCCAGTACTTC. This codes for CASSFGSETQYF.

The rearrangement uses TRBV7-9 and TRBJ2-1; TRBD2 agrees at 8 bases. Germline lookup yields CDR1 SEHNR and CDR2 FQNEAQ (reference sequence). This CDR3 has 18 residues. J gave up 0 bases and V 2 bases, and 9 bases lay outside the gene matches. The CDR3 region is CASSLYLQGLGSYNEQFF. In DNA, the CDR3 is TGTGCCAGCAGCTTATACCTCCAGGGACTAGGCTCCTACAATGAGCAGTTCTTC.

The chain combines TRBV5-1 with TRBJ2-7; perhaps TRBD1 as D (5 bases). CDR1 and CDR2 from the germline V gene are SGHRS and YFSETQ. V was pared by 0 bases and J by 4 bases, with 8 bases between. The CDR3 has 13 residues. In nucleotides, the CDR3 is TGCGCCAGCAGCTTGGCGACAGATTACGAGCAGTACTTC. The encoded protein is CASSLATDYEQYF.

The chain has TRBV18 and TRBJ2-7; D gene ambiguous. V was clipped by 2 bases and J by 0 bases, with 14 bases between them. Germline CDR1 KGHSH, CDR2 LQKENI. The CDR3 is 16 amino acids. The CDR3 DNA reads TGTGCCAGCTCACCAATAGGGCGGCCCGACTCCTACGAGCAGTACTTC. Translation gives CASSPIGRPDSYEQYF.

The CDR3 region has the DNA TGCGCCAGCTTGGGGCAGGGAGTGAATGAAAAACTGTTTTTT. Amino acid sequence: CASLGQGVNEKLFF. This rearrangement joins TRBV10-2 to TRBJ1-4; D might be TRBD1 (5 bases). Germline-derived CDR1 and CDR2 are WSHSY and SAAADI. V was clipped by 8 bases and J by 5 bases, with 15 bases between them. This CDR3 is 14 amino acids long.

The chain employs TRBV19 and TRBJ2-5; 11 bases fit TRBD2. V gave up 5 bases and J gave up 5 bases; unmatched junction bases: 16. Germline V gene sequence: CDR1 LNHDA, CDR2 SQIVND (reference sequence). The CDR3 has 18 amino acids. CDR3 DNA: TGTGCCAGTAGTCCCTTTCCTTTACTAGCGGGAGTGGGGGAGACCCAGTACTTC. This translates into CASSPFPLLAGVGETQYF.

The rearrangement links TRBV7-2 to TRBJ1-5; 7 bases fit TRBD1. V lost 6 bases and J lost 0; bases outside the gene matches: 8. Germline V gene lookup returns CDR1 SGHTA and CDR2 FQGNSA. The CDR3 loop spans 16 amino acids. CDR3 DNA sequence: TGTGCCAGCAGTACCCAGGGGGAATATAGCAATCAGCCCCAGCATTTT. This codes for CASSTQGEYSNQPQHF.

This clone was seen only once. The V and J genes are TRBV10-3 and TRBJ1-2, with D hard to call. Germline V gene data show CDR1 as ENHRY and CDR2 as SYGVKD. V lost 6 bases and J lost 8, with 16 bases in between. The CDR3 is 13 amino acids. CDR3 sequence reads: CAIRGVGLGGYTF. CDR3 bases: TGTGCCATCAGAGGTGTGGGGTTGGGAGGCTACACCTTC.

The chain combines TRBV19 with TRBJ2-1, with D possibly matching TRBD1 (6 bases). This CDR3 comprises 14 residues. V lost 4 bases to trimming and J lost 6 bases, with 13 bases between them. Germline lookup yields CDR1 LNHDA and CDR2 SQIVND (reference sequence). This chain's CDR3 is CASSRGGRINEQFF. The CDR3 DNA follows: TGTGCCAGTAGTAGAGGGGGACGTATCAATGAGCAGTTCTTC.

The chain carries TRBV15 and TRBJ1-5, with no clear D. The CDR3 spans 15 residues. Germline CDR1 reads LNHNV; CDR2 reads YYDKDF (reference sequence). V was shortened by 1 base and J by 10 bases, with 17 bases between the two germline ends. CDR3 sequence reads: CATSRGDRLVSPQHF. DNA for the CDR3: TGTGCCACCAGCAGAGGTGATAGACTCGTATCACCCCAGCATTTT.

This clone was seen many times. The chain joins TRBV25-1 to TRBJ1-2; 11 bases fit TRBD1. CDR1 and CDR2 (germline): MGHDK, SYGVNS. The CDR3 totals 17 residues. After removal of 1 base from V and 2 bases from J, the junction contained 6 bases not matched to a gene. The CDR3: CASSESGQGAPNYGYTF. In nucleotides, the CDR3 is TGTGCCAGCAGTGAATCTGGACAGGGGGCGCCGAACTATGGCTACACCTTC.

This chain links TRBV2 with TRBJ2-7; 7 bases are shared with TRBD2. The CDR3 has 14 amino acids. V lost 6 bases to trimming and J lost 2 bases; unmatched junction nucleotides: 7. CDR1 is SNHLY, CDR2 FYNNEI, per germline. CDR3 in DNA: TGTGCCAGCAGACCGACTAGCACCCCCTACGAGCAGTACTTC. Amino acid sequence: CASRPTSTPYEQYF.

The chain combines TRBV13 with TRBJ2-5; possibly TRBD1 for D (5 bases). Trimming stripped 3 bases from V and 0 bases from J, with 8 bases between. The CDR3 has 14 residues. CDR1 and CDR2 from the germline V gene are PRHDT and FYEKMQ (reference sequence). In DNA, the CDR3 is TGTGCCAGCAGCTTTAGGACAAACCAAGAGACCCAGTACTTC. Translating it yields CASSFRTNQETQYF.

The chain employs TRBV4-1 and TRBJ2-7, with TRBD1 matching over 12 bases. This CDR3 is 16 amino acids long. V lost 5 bases to trimming and J lost 7 bases; unmatched junction nucleotides: 12. Germline CDR1 MGHRA, CDR2 YSYEKL. The CDR3 region is CASSLTRDRGLGEQYF. In DNA form, the CDR3 reads TGCGCCAGCAGCTTAACTAGGGACAGGGGGCTGGGGGAGCAGTACTTC.

Here the CDR3 reads CAISESPDRGGYEQYF. CDR3 nucleotides: TGTGCCATCAGTGAGTCCCCTGACAGGGGCGGATACGAGCAGTACTTC. This chain uses TRBV10-3 with TRBJ2-7; 8 nucleotides line up with TRBD1. The CDR3 sequence is 16 residues long. Germline CDR1 is ENHRY and CDR2 is SYGVKD. J lost 4 bases, V lost 0 bases, and 8 bases had no gene match.

The chain uses TRBV28 and TRBJ2-7; the D gene could be TRBD1 or TRBD2 (6 bases each). The CDR3 is 16 amino acids. Germline loops: CDR1 MDHEN, CDR2 SYDVKM. With 6 bases removed from V and 5 bases from J, the gap between germline ends came to 23 bases. CDR3 coding DNA: TGTGCCAGCAGCCAGCTACTGGGGGGCCGGGGGCACGAGCAGTACTTC. Its protein is CASSQLLGGRGHEQYF.